The source of this T cell receptor beta chain is a study of cytomegalovirus exposure and HLA in healthy donors. The PCR employed 60 Vbeta primers together with 13 Jbeta primers. Method: immunoSEQ multiplex PCR; TCRdb's copy keeps in-frame clones and lacks some. The repertoire includes 100,000 to 150,000 clones, about three quarters of them detected once, and roughly 30% sits in the top ten. The germline V gene has CDR1 MGHRA and CDR2 YSYEKL. The ends lost 5 bases at V and 8 bases at J; junction bases unmatched: 21. The CDR3 is 19 amino acids. The TCR comes from a man aged 60 to 75 in good health and CMV-seropositive. The chain couples TRBV4-1 to TRBJ1-4; 9 bases fit TRBD1. Sequenced sample: PBMCs. The CDR3 coding sequence is TGCGCCAGCAGCTCCTCCCGGGGGACAGGGAGACCCGGGGGGGAAAAACTGTTTTTT. It specifies CASSSSRGTGRPGGEKLFF.